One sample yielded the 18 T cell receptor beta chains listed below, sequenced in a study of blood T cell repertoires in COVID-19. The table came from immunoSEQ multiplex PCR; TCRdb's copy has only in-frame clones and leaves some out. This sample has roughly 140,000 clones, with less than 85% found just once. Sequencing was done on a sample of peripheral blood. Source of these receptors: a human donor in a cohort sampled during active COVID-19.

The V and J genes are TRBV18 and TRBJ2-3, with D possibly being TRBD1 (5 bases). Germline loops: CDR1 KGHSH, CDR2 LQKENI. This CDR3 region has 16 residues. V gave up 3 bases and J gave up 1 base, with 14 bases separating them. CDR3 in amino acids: CASSPQGLGGTDTQYF. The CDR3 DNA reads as TGTGCCAGCTCACCCCAGGGCCTGGGTGGCACAGATACGCAGTATTTT.

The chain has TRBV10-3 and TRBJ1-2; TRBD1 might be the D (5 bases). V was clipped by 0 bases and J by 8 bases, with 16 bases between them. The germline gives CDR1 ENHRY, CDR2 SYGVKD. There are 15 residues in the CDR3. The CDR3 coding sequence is TGTGCCATCAGTGAGTCGGGGAGGGACGGATTGGGCTACACCTTC. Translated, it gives CAISESGRDGLGYTF.

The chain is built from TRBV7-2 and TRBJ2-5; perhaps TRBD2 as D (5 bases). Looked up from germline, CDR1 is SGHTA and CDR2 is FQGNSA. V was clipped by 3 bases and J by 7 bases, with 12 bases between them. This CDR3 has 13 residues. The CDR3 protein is CASSFTQEGTQYF. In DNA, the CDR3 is TGTGCCAGCAGCTTCACCCAAGAGGGGACCCAGTACTTC.

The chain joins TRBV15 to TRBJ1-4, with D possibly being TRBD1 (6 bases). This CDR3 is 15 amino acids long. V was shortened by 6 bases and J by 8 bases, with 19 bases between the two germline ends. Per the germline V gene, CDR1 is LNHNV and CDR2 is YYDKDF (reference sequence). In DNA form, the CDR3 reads TGTGCCACCAGTGCACAGGGAAGGGGCCAGGAAAAACTGTTTTTT. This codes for CATSAQGRGQEKLFF.

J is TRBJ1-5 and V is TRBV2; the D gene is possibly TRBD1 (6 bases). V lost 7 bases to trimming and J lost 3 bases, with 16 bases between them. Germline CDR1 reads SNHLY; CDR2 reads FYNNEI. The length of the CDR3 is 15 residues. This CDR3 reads CASTFGTPYNQPQHF. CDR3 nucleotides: TGTGCCAGCACTTTCGGGACACCGTACAATCAGCCCCAGCATTTT.

CDR3 DNA sequence: TGCGCCAGCAGCCAAGTAGAGGAAATCGGCACCGGGGAGCTGTTTTTT. This translates into CASSQVEEIGTGELFF. V is TRBV4-3 and J is TRBJ2-2; no clear D gene. V lost 1 base and J lost 4, with 13 bases in between. This CDR3 has 16 amino acids. Germline CDR1 is LGHNA and CDR2 is YSLEER.

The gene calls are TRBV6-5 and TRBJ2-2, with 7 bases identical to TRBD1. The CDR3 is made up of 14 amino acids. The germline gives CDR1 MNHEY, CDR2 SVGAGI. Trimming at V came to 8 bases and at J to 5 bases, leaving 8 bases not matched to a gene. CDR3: CASLGQTLTGELFF. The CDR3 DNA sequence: TGTGCCAGCCTGGGACAGACCTTGACCGGGGAGCTGTTTTTT.

Here the CDR3 reads CASSLARETQYF. DNA for the CDR3: TGTGCCAGCAGTTTAGCGCGGGAGACCCAGTACTTC. The chain carries TRBV12-3 or TRBV12-4 and TRBJ2-5; no clear D. V was pared by 0 bases and J by 5 bases, with 4 bases between. CDR3 length equals 12 residues.

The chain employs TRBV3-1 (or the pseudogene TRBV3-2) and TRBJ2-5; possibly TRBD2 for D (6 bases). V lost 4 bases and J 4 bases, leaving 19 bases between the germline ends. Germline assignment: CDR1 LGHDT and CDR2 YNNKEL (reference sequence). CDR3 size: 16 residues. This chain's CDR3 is CASSLLGGKTGETQYF. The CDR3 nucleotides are TGTGCCAGCAGCCTCTTAGGAGGGAAGACCGGAGAGACCCAGTACTTC.

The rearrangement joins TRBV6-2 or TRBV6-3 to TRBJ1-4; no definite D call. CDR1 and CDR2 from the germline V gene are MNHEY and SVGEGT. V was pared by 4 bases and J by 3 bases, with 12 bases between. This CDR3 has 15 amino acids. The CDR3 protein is CASSFSQTANEKLFF. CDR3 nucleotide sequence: TGTGCCAGCAGTTTCTCACAGACCGCTAATGAAAAACTGTTTTTT.

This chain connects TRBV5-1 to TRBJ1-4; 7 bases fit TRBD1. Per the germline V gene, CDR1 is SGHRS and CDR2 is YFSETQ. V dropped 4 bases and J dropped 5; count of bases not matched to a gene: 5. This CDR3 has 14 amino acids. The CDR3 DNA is TGCGCCAGCAGCCAAGGGGGCGCCAATGAAAAACTGTTTTTT. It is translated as CASSQGGANEKLFF.

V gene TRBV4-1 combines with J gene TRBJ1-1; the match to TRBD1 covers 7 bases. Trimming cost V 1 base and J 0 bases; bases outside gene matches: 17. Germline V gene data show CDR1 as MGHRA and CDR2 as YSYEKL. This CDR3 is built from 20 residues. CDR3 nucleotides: TGCGCCAGCAGCCAAGCTGCTAGGGTCTCTTGGGACAGCTTGAACACTGAAGCTTTCTTT. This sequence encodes CASSQAARVSWDSLNTEAFF.

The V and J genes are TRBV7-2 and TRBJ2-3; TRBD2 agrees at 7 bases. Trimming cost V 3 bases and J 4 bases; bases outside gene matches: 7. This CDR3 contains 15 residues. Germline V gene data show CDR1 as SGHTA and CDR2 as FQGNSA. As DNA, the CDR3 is TGTGCCAGCAGCTTTCCCGGACTAGGTGCAGATACGCAGTATTTT. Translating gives CASSFPGLGADTQYF.

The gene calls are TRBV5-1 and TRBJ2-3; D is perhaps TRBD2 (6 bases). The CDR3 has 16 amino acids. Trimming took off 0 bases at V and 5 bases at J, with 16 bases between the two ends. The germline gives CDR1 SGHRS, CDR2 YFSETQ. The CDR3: CASSLVLAPTQDTQYF. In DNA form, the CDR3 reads TGCGCCAGCAGCTTGGTACTAGCACCCACTCAAGATACGCAGTATTTT.

CDR3 DNA sequence: TGTGCCAGCAGCAACAGGGGCTCCTACGAGCAGTACTTC. This gives the protein CASSNRGSYEQYF. The chain carries TRBV5-4 and TRBJ2-7, with TRBD1 matching 7 bases. The CDR3 consists of 13 residues. Trimming cost V 4 bases and J 0 bases; bases outside gene matches: 1. Per germline, CDR1 SGHNT and CDR2 YYREEE (reference sequence).

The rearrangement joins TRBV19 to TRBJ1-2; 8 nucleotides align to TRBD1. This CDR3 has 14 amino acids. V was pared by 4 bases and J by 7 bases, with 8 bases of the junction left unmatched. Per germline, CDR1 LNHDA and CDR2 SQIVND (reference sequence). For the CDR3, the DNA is TGTGCCAGTAGTACTTCCCGACAGGGGTCTGGCTACACCTTC. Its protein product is CASSTSRQGSGYTF.

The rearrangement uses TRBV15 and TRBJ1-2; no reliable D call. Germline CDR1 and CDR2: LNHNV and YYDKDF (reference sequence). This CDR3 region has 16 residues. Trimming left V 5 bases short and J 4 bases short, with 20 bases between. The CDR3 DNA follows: TGTGCCACCAGCCCTGACCTCCTAGTGACCGGCTATGGCTACACCTTC. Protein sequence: CATSPDLLVTGYGYTF. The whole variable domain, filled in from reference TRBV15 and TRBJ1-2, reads DAMVIQNPRYQVTQFGKPVTLSCSQTLNHNVMYWYQQKSSQAPKLLFHYYDKDFNNEADTPDNFQSRRPNTSFCFLDIRSPGLGDTAMYLCATSPDLLVTGYGYTFGSGTRLTVV.

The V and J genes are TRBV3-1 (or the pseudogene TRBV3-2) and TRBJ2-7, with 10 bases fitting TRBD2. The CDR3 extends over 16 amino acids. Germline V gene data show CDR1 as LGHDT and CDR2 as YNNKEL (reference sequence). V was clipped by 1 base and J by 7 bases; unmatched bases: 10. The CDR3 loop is CASSQGTSGEMGEQYF. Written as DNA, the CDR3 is TGTGCCAGCAGCCAAGGGACTAGCGGCGAGATGGGGGAGCAGTACTTC.